The 5 T cell receptor beta chains reported below all come from one sample, sequenced in a study of Tregs in tolerant kidney transplant recipients. Recipients received nonmyeloablative bone marrow transplants from related graft donors, with transient mixed chimerism. Some clones are missing from TCRdb's copy, which holds only in-frame ones; the method was immunoSEQ multiplex PCR. The profile shows roughly 70,000 clones, about 87% of them singletons. Sample: CD4+ T cells from blood (PBMCs), taken 6 months after the transplant. Every receptor here comes from a human patient who received a combined kidney and bone marrow transplant. Some T cells may possibly be graft donor cells.

The chain is built from TRBV14 and TRBJ2-1; TRBD2 aligns across 14 bases. V was clipped by 4 bases and J by 6 bases; unmatched bases: 2. CDR1 SGHDN and CDR2 FVKESK come from the germline V gene. The CDR3 runs to 15 residues. The DNA for the CDR3 is TGTGCCAGCAGCCTGGGGACTAGCGGGAGCAATGAGCAGTTCTTC. Its translation is CASSLGTSGSNEQFF. Together with reference TRBV14 and TRBJ2-1, the CDR3 gives the full variable domain: EAGVTQFPSHSVIEKGQTVTLRCDPISGHDNLYWYRRVMGKEIKFLLHFVKESKQDESGMPNNRFLAERTGGTYSTLKVQPAELEDSGVYFCASSLGTSGSNEQFFGPGTRLTVL.

The chain employs TRBV27 and TRBJ1-2; 8 bases agree with TRBD1. Germline CDR1 and CDR2: MNHEY and SMNVEV (reference sequence). The V segment lost 4 bases and the J segment 4 bases; nucleotides outside the gene matches: 5. The CDR3 length is 14 residues. As DNA, the CDR3 is TGTGCCAGCAGTTATTCCGGACAGGGCTATGGCTACACCTTC. Encoded protein: CASSYSGQGYGYTF.

V usage is TRBV5-4 and J usage is TRBJ2-2; 10 bases match TRBD1. J lost 3 bases, V lost 7 bases, and 6 bases had no gene match. The germline V gene encodes CDR1 SGHNT and CDR2 YYREEE (reference sequence). This CDR3 region has 15 residues. CDR3 nucleotides: TGTGCCAGCGGCGTAGGGACAGGGGACACCGGGGAGCTGTTTTTT. This gives the protein CASGVGTGDTGELFF. Complete variable domain (other parts from reference TRBV5-4 and TRBJ2-2): ETGVTQSPTHLIKTRGQQVTLRCSSQSGHNTVSWYQQALGQGPQFIFQYYREEENGRGNFPPRFSGLQFPNYSSELNVNALELDDSALYLCASGVGTGDTGELFFGEGSRLTVL.

This clone was found once. The chain recombines TRBV18 with TRBJ2-5; D is possibly TRBD2 (7 bases). Germline-derived CDR1 and CDR2 are KGHSH and LQKENI. The CDR3 is 15 amino acids. V was shortened by 1 base and J by 2 bases, with 11 bases between the two germline ends. The CDR3 DNA reads TGTGCCAGCTCACCACTGCGGGGGCCACAAGAGACCCAGTACTTC. It specifies CASSPLRGPQETQYF.

This chain joins TRBV9 and TRBJ2-7, with 10 nucleotides matching TRBD1. Germline-derived CDR1 and CDR2 are SGDLS and YYNGEE. CDR3 length equals 15 residues. V lost 0 bases to trimming and J lost 2 bases; unmatched junction nucleotides: 2. CDR3 region: CASSVGGQGTYEQYF. The CDR3 DNA is TGTGCCAGCAGCGTAGGGGGACAGGGGACCTACGAGCAGTACTTC.